This T cell receptor beta chain appears in the sequencing data of a study of shared clonotypes between healthy human individuals. The junction had 10 bases not matched to a gene; V was cut back by 9 bases and J by 3 bases. The CDR3 is made up of 14 amino acids. Germline CDR1 and CDR2: LNHDA and SQIVND (reference sequence). Sequencing used immunoSEQ multiplex PCR; TCRdb keeps in-frame clones, though not all of them. Of about 2,500,000 clones in the sample, 85% to 95% were seen once. This rearrangement joins TRBV19 to TRBJ1-2, with 7 bases aligning to TRBD1. This sequence originates from a man between 18 and 29 years old in good health. Sequenced input: naive CD4+ T cells sorted from blood. Subset of the sample: CD45RA+ positively selected. In DNA, the CDR3 is TGTGCCAGCCGGCCCGGCGGGACAGACTATGGCTACACCTTC. It specifies CASRPGGTDYGYTF. The entire variable domain, with the rest obtained from reference TRBV19 and TRBJ1-2, is as follows: DGGITQSPKYLFRKEGQNVTLSCEQNLNHDAMYWYRQDPGQGLRLIYYSQIVNDFQKGDIAEGYSVSREKKESFPLTVTSAQKNPTAFYLCASRPGGTDYGYTFGSGTRLTVV.